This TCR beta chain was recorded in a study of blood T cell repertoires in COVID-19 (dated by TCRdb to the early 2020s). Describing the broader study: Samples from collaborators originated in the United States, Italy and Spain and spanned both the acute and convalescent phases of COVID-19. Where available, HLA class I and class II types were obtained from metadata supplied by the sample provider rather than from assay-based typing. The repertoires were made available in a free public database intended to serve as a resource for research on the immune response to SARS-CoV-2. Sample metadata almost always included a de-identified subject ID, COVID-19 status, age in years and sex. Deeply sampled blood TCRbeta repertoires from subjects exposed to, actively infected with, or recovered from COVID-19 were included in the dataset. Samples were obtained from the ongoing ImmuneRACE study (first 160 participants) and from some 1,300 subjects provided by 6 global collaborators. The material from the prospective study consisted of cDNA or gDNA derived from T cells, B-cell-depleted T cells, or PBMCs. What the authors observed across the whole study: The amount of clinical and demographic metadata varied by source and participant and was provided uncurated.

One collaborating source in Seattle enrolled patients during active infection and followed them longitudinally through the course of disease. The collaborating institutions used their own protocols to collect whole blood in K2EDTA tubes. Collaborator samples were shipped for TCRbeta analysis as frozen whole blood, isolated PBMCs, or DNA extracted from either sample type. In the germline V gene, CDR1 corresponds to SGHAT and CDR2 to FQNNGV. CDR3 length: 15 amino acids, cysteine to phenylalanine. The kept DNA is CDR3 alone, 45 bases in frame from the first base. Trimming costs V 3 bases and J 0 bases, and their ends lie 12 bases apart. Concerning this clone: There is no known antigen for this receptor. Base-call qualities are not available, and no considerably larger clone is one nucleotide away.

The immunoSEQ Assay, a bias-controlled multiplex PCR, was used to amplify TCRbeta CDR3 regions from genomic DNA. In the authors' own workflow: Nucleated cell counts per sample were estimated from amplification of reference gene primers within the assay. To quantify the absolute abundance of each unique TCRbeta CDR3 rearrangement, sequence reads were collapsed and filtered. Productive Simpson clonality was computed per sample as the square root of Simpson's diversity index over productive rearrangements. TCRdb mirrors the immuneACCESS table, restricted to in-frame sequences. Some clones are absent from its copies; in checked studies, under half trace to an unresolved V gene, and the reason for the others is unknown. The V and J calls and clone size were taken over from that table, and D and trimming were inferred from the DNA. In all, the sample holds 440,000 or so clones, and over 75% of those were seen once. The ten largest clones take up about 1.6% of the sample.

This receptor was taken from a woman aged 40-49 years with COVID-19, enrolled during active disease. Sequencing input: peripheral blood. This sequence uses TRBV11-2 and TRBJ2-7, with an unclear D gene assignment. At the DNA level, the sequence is TGTGCCAGCAGCTTCGGCGGAGCGAGCTCCTACGAGCAGTACTTC. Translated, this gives CASSFGGASSYEQYF.